Shown below are 23 T cell receptor beta chains from a single sample sequenced in a study of blood T cell repertoires in COVID-19. Some clones are missing from TCRdb's copy, which holds only in-frame ones; the method was immunoSEQ multiplex PCR. The sample includes roughly 90,000 clones, 75% to 90% of them seen just once. The sequencing input was peripheral blood. The source of these receptors is a woman aged 80 or older with active or convalescent COVID-19.

The chain employs TRBV11-1 and TRBJ1-1; 9 positions agree with TRBD1. V gave up 5 bases and J gave up 1 base; unmatched junction bases: 8. This CDR3 comprises 16 residues. Germline V gene data show CDR1 as SGHAT and CDR2 as FQDESV (reference sequence). The CDR3 DNA sequence: TGTGCCAGCAGCCCCTGGACAGGGGAGGGGAACACTGAAGCTTTCTTT. Amino acid sequence: CASSPWTGEGNTEAFF.

The rearrangement links TRBV24-1 to TRBJ2-3; 10 nucleotides agree with TRBD2. The length of the CDR3 is 14 residues. Trimming cost V 10 bases and J 4 bases; bases outside gene matches: 7. Germline values: CDR1 KGHDR, CDR2 SFDVKD. CDR3 loop: CATTAGGPSDTQYF. In DNA form, the CDR3 reads TGTGCCACAACAGCGGGAGGGCCGTCAGATACGCAGTATTTT.

This clone was picked up one time. V is TRBV29-1 and J is TRBJ2-1; 8 nucleotides align to TRBD2. Germline CDR1 is SQVTM and CDR2 is ANQGSEA. The CDR3 runs to 13 residues. J was trimmed by 5 bases and V by 7 bases; bases with no gene match: 7. CDR3 in amino acids: CSAPGLGDNEQFF. DNA of the CDR3: TGCAGCGCCCCGGGACTAGGGGACAATGAGCAGTTCTTC.

The chain carries TRBV2 and TRBJ1-2, with D possibly being TRBD1 (6 bases). With 3 bases removed from V and 4 bases from J, the gap between germline ends came to 12 bases. In germline, CDR1 is SNHLY, CDR2 FYNNEI. CDR3 length: 14 residues. The CDR3 sequence: CASSEGGLGYGYTF. The DNA of the CDR3 is TGTGCCAGCAGTGAGGGGGGGCTGGGCTATGGCTACACCTTC.

The chain uses TRBV11-2 and TRBJ1-4, with 7 positions matching TRBD1. The CDR3 runs to 16 residues. CDR1 is SGHAT, CDR2 FQNNGV, per germline. J gave up 5 bases and V 5 bases, and 11 bases lay outside the gene matches. The CDR3 sequence is CASSTQGSQWNEKLFF. The CDR3 nucleotides read TGTGCCAGCAGCACACAGGGGTCCCAGTGGAATGAAAAACTGTTTTTT.

This chain uses TRBV2 with TRBJ2-1, with 7 bases matching TRBD2. CDR3 size: 16 residues. CDR1 is SNHLY, CDR2 FYNNEI, per germline. J lost 2 bases, V lost 3 bases, and 7 bases had no gene match. The CDR3 DNA follows: TGTGCCAGCAGTGATCGGGGGGTCATTACCTACAATGAGCAGTTCTTC. As protein: CASSDRGVITYNEQFF.

The genes are TRBV28 and TRBJ2-1; D is perhaps TRBD2 (6 bases). The V end lost 4 bases, the J end lost 2 bases, and 18 bases lay between the germline ends. This CDR3 contains 17 residues. Germline CDR1 is MDHEN and CDR2 is SYDVKM. The CDR3 reads CASSSWRGRSTYNEQFF. CDR3 in DNA: TGTGCCAGCAGTTCCTGGCGGGGCCGAAGCACCTACAATGAGCAGTTCTTC. The whole variable domain, remainder taken from reference TRBV28 and TRBJ2-1, is DVKVTQSSRYLVKRTGEKVFLECVQDMDHENMFWYRQDPGLGLRLIYFSYDVKMKEKGDIPEGYSVSREKKERFSLILESASTNQTSMYLCASSSWRGRSTYNEQFFGPGTRLTVL.

This clone was seen just once. The chain is built from TRBV6-5 and TRBJ1-1, with D perhaps TRBD1 (6 bases). Germline loops: CDR1 MNHEY, CDR2 SVGAGI. V lost 7 bases and J 8 bases, leaving 17 bases between the germline ends. This CDR3 region has 13 residues. The CDR3: CASTKPGTFEAFF. DNA of the CDR3: TGTGCCAGCACAAAACCCGGGACATTCGAAGCTTTCTTT.

This sequence joins TRBV5-1 and TRBJ2-5; TRBD1 matches at 7 bases. The CDR3 is 17 amino acids. Looked up from germline, CDR1 is SGHRS and CDR2 is YFSETQ. V was pared by 0 bases and J by 0 bases, with 8 bases of the junction left unmatched. CDR3 protein: CASSLEGHRGNQETQYF. The DNA for the CDR3 is TGCGCCAGCAGCTTGGAAGGGCACAGGGGTAACCAAGAGACCCAGTACTTC.

This clone was recorded once. The chain joins TRBV14 to TRBJ2-1; D gene uncertain. CDR3 length: 13 residues. Trimming cost V 3 bases and J 4 bases, with 7 bases left between them. Germline loops: CDR1 SGHDN, CDR2 FVKESK. The CDR3 protein is CASSQSIYNEQFF. CDR3 sequence (DNA): TGTGCCAGCAGCCAGAGTATTTACAATGAGCAGTTCTTC.

This chain joins TRBV23-1 and TRBJ2-1; D might be TRBD1 (6 bases). TRBV23-1 carries the ORF label, with uncertain function. CDR3 length: 16 residues. Trimming stripped 5 bases from V and 7 bases from J, with 21 bases between. The CDR3 is CASSENRASTGNEQFF. The CDR3 DNA reads as TGCGCCAGCAGTGAAAACAGGGCCTCTACGGGGAATGAGCAGTTCTTC.

CDR3 DNA: TGTGCCAGCAGCCAAGGGTTTGCGGGAGGAATATACGAGCAGTACTTC. Its protein product is CASSQGFAGGIYEQYF. The chain uses TRBV3-1 (or the pseudogene TRBV3-2) and TRBJ2-7; 8 nucleotides match TRBD2. The V gene's germline CDR1 is LGHDT and CDR2 YNNKEL (reference sequence). The CDR3 loop spans 16 amino acids. V gave up 1 base and J gave up 4 bases; unmatched junction bases: 9.

The sample holds a few counts of this clone. This rearrangement joins TRBV15 to TRBJ1-3, with no clear D. This CDR3 region has 16 residues. Germline assignment: CDR1 LNHNV and CDR2 YYDKDF (reference sequence). V lost 0 bases and J 0 bases, leaving 9 bases between the germline ends. CDR3 loop: CATSRDLQPSGNTIYF. The DNA for the CDR3 is TGTGCCACCAGCAGAGATTTACAGCCCTCTGGAAACACCATATATTTT.

V and J are TRBV2 and TRBJ2-7; the match to TRBD1 covers 8 bases. J gave up 3 bases and V 7 bases, and 11 bases lay outside the gene matches. CDR3 length: 15 amino acids. The germline CDR1 and CDR2 sequences are SNHLY and FYNNEI. CDR3 amino acids: CASKEGLTGGYEQYF. CDR3 DNA sequence: TGTGCCAGCAAGGAGGGCCTAACAGGGGGCTACGAGCAGTACTTC.

This chain joins TRBV5-1 and TRBJ1-1; maybe TRBD1 (6 bases). Trimming removed 4 bases from V and 4 bases from J, with 14 bases in between. The CDR3 runs to 14 residues. Per germline, CDR1 SGHRS and CDR2 YFSETQ. Here the CDR3 reads CASSETGLSTEAFF. CDR3 nucleotides: TGCGCCAGCAGCGAAACAGGGCTGAGCACTGAAGCTTTCTTT.

The V gene is TRBV19, the J gene TRBJ1-3, with D unresolved. The CDR3 runs to 15 residues. Between the trimmed V and J ends, which lost 1 base and 0 bases, there was a span of 7 bases. Germline-derived CDR1 and CDR2 are LNHDA and SQIVND (reference sequence). The CDR3 DNA is TGTGCCAGTAGTATAGGCGACTACTCTGGAAACACCATATATTTT. Its translation: CASSIGDYSGNTIYF.

J is TRBJ2-5 and V is TRBV10-3, with D hard to call. The germline V gene has CDR1 ENHRY and CDR2 SYGVKD. The CDR3 has 13 amino acids. V was trimmed by 10 bases and J by 2 bases, leaving 14 bases between them. CDR3: CATQITAQETQYF. CDR3 coding DNA: TGTGCCACCCAGATCACAGCTCAAGAGACCCAGTACTTC.

This clone was seen more than once but under ten times. The chain has TRBV6-4 and TRBJ1-6, with 7 bases matching TRBD1. There are 17 residues in the CDR3. Germline V lookup: CDR1 MRHNA, CDR2 SNTAGT. Trimming cost V 2 bases and J 6 bases; bases outside gene matches: 10. The chain's CDR3 is CASSDPTADRVNSPLHF. For the CDR3, the DNA is TGTGCCAGCAGTGACCCAACCGCCGACAGGGTTAATTCACCCCTCCACTTT.

The chain employs TRBV2 and TRBJ2-5; 8 bases line up with TRBD1. CDR3 length equals 14 residues. V shed 7 bases and J 4 bases; nucleotides not matched to a gene: 8. Germline CDR1 is SNHLY and CDR2 is FYNNEI. The CDR3: CASNRDRGVETQYF. DNA of the CDR3: TGTGCCAGCAATCGCGACAGGGGAGTAGAGACCCAGTACTTC.

This chain links TRBV5-1 with TRBJ1-4, with unresolved D. Per the germline V gene, CDR1 is SGHRS and CDR2 is YFSETQ. With 1 base removed from V and 1 base from J, the gap between germline ends came to 11 bases. The CDR3 contains 16 residues. The CDR3: CASSLRLSRTNEKLFF. The CDR3 DNA is TGCGCCAGCAGCTTGCGTTTGAGTAGAACTAATGAAAAACTGTTTTTT.

This chain joins TRBV10-1 and TRBJ1-3, with D possibly TRBD1 on 5 matching bases. The germline V and J ends were trimmed by 0 bases and 2 bases, with 8 bases remaining between them. CDR1 WNHNN and CDR2 SYGVQD come from the germline V gene (reference sequence). The CDR3 is 15 amino acids. CDR3 coding DNA: TGCGCCAGCAGTGAGTCAAGGGGAACTGGAAACACCATATATTTT. This sequence encodes CASSESRGTGNTIYF.

The gene calls are TRBV24-1 and TRBJ2-1; D is perhaps TRBD1 (5 bases). Trimming took off 3 bases at V and 4 bases at J, with 9 bases between the two ends. The CDR3 spans 14 residues. From germline, CDR1 is KGHDR and CDR2 SFDVKD. CDR3 in amino acids: CATSDRGHYNEQFF. CDR3 nucleotide sequence: TGTGCCACCAGTGATAGGGGTCATTACAATGAGCAGTTCTTC.

Concerning this clone: Different DNA sequences within this sample yield the same CDR3. J is TRBJ1-1 and V is TRBV5-1, with no clear D. The CDR3 spans 11 residues. V shed 0 bases and J shed 6 bases, with 3 bases lying between them. Germline V gives CDR1 SGHRS, CDR2 YFSETQ. DNA for the CDR3: TGCGCCAGCAGCTTGGGGCCTGAAGCTTTCTTT. Translating gives CASSLGPEAFF.